Each of the 10 T cell receptor beta chains below was sequenced from the same sample in a study of shared clonotypes between healthy human individuals. Assay: immunoSEQ multiplex PCR; the TCRdb copy retains only in-frame clones and omits some. The sample carries about 750,000 clones, almost 95% recorded once. Cells designated naive CD8 were CD45RO-negative and were positively selected for CCR7, with terminally differentiated effector memory CD45RA+ cells excluded. The sample consisted of naive CD8+ T cells sorted from blood. The receptor set was obtained from a man aged 25 to 45 in good health.

The V gene is TRBV7-9, the J gene TRBJ2-7; tentative D call: TRBD2 (6 bases). The V gene's germline CDR1 is SEHNR and CDR2 FQNEAQ (reference sequence). CDR3 length equals 15 residues. Trimming took 5 bases from V and 2 from J, leaving 16 bases between them. The CDR3 DNA is TGTGCCAGCAGCCTGTTGGGGGAGGCGCCCTACGAGCAGTACTTC. Encoded protein: CASSLLGEAPYEQYF. The full variable domain, its missing parts supplied by reference TRBV7-9 and TRBJ2-7, is DTGVSQNPRHKITKRGQNVTFRCDPISEHNRLYWYRQTLGQGPEFLTYFQNEAQLEKSRLLSDRFSAERPKGSFSTLEIQRTEQGDSAMYLCASSLLGEAPYEQYFGPGTRLTVT.

The chain combines TRBV7-8 with TRBJ2-1; D gene uncertain. The CDR3 is 15 amino acids. V shed 3 bases and J shed 0 bases, with 9 bases lying between them. Germline V gives CDR1 SGHVS, CDR2 FQNEAQ. CDR3 in DNA: TGTGCCAGCAGCTTGCCTGTCAGCTCCTACAATGAGCAGTTCTTC. The encoded protein is CASSLPVSSYNEQFF.

V is TRBV10-1 and J is TRBJ2-7, with 9 bases matching TRBD2. V shed 4 bases, J shed 0 bases, and the junction held 1 base outside the gene matches. Germline-derived CDR1 and CDR2 are WNHNN and SYGVQD (reference sequence). The CDR3 length is 14 residues. The CDR3 DNA reads TGCGCCAGCAGTGGTAGCGGGAGCTCCTACGAGCAGTACTTC. This translates into CASSGSGSSYEQYF.

The V gene is TRBV7-6, the J gene TRBJ2-7, with D perhaps assigned TRBD1 or TRBD2 (5 bases each). This CDR3 contains 15 residues. The germline V and J ends were trimmed by 5 bases and 3 bases, with 17 bases remaining between them. Germline-derived CDR1 and CDR2 are SGHVS and FNYEAQ. In DNA, the CDR3 is TGTGCCAGCAGCCAGGGAAGCGGTCCTTACTACGAGCAGTACTTC. Protein: CASSQGSGPYYEQYF.

This clone was recorded once. The chain joins TRBV29-1 to TRBJ2-5, with 7 bases lining up with TRBD1. CDR1 and CDR2 (germline): SQVTM, ANQGSEA. The CDR3 consists of 11 residues. Unmatched junction bases numbered 2, after V lost 7 bases and J lost 3 bases. CDR3 sequence reads: CSAQGKETQYF. The CDR3 DNA reads TGCAGCGCACAGGGGAAAGAGACCCAGTACTTC.

This rearrangement joins TRBV27 to TRBJ2-7, with D uncertain. Trimming cost V 0 bases and J 0 bases, with 9 bases left between them. CDR1 is MNHEY and CDR2 is SMNVEV in the germline V gene (reference sequence). The CDR3 spans 15 residues. The DNA of the CDR3 is TGTGCCAGCAGTTTATCGGCCTACATCTCCTACGAGCAGTACTTC. Translated, it gives CASSLSAYISYEQYF.

J is TRBJ1-5 and V is TRBV11-2; maybe TRBD1 (5 bases). CDR3 length: 14 amino acids. Germline V gives CDR1 SGHAT, CDR2 FQNNGV. V dropped 3 bases and J dropped 7 bases, with 13 bases sitting between them. DNA of the CDR3: TGTGCCAGCAGCTTGATAGGGGTCGGCCAGCCCCAGCATTTT. This sequence encodes CASSLIGVGQPQHF.

This clone was seen once. The chain couples TRBV7-8 to TRBJ1-5; no reliable D call. Between the trimmed V and J ends, which lost 3 bases and 5 bases, there was a span of 11 bases. Germline V gene lookup returns CDR1 SGHVS and CDR2 FQNEAQ. This CDR3 is built from 14 residues. The CDR3 here is CASSLRGTYQPQHF. CDR3 DNA: TGTGCCAGCAGCTTGCGGGGAACCTATCAGCCCCAGCATTTT.

The rearrangement links TRBV2 to TRBJ1-2; D is unclear. V was shortened by 6 bases and J by 3 bases, with 11 bases between the two germline ends. Germline lookup yields CDR1 SNHLY and CDR2 FYNNEI. The CDR3 is 13 amino acids. The CDR3 region is CASRTGIHYGYTF. CDR3 DNA: TGTGCCAGCAGAACCGGGATCCACTATGGCTACACCTTC.

The V gene is TRBV7-8, the J gene TRBJ2-1; TRBD2 matches at 11 bases. The CDR3 spans 18 residues. Germline V gene sequence: CDR1 SGHVS, CDR2 FQNEAQ. The V gene end was trimmed by 0 bases and the J gene end by 4 bases; junction bases not matched to a gene: 8. The CDR3 sequence is CASSLAAMGLAVYNEQFF. The DNA for the CDR3 is TGTGCCAGCAGCTTAGCCGCTATGGGACTAGCGGTATACAATGAGCAGTTCTTC.